What follows describes a single T cell receptor (beta chain). Its binding antigen is unknown. Base qualities are missing; no much larger clone stands one base away. In total, around 600 healthy bone marrow donors made up the cohort. At the time of sampling, every cohort member was nominally healthy, though immune exposures that went unrecorded were likely present. The donor tested CMV seronegative, placing the donor among the 350 or so seronegative members of the cohort. A peripheral blood sample was provided by each donor, and peripheral blood mononuclear cells were used for TCR beta sequencing. The Qiagen DNeasy Blood Extraction Kit was used to extract genomic DNA from the blood cell samples. This record comes from a study of cytomegalovirus exposure and HLA in healthy donors (TCRdb year 2017). Study-wide context: An earlier analysis of around 600 of the donors reported approximately 270 Gb of sequence data and around 120 million unique TCR beta sequences from 150 million to 200 million T cells. The number of typed donors differed by locus: about 620-630 for A, B, C, DRB1 and DQB1; approximately 530 for DQA1; about 600 for DPA1; and some 470 for DPB1. In an earlier analysis of 587 of the donors, high-throughput TCR beta sequencing was used to judge whether each TCR beta V gene segment behaved as functional or pseudogenic. HLA typing covered class I and class II loci at four-digit resolution. The study combined high-throughput TCR immunosequencing, statistical association of individual TCRs with disease status, and machine learning to predict cytomegalovirus infection status. The T cell repertoires of 550 to 850 subjects were profiled by immunosequencing and related to cytomegalovirus serostatus. Of the roughly 400 genotyped donors, more than 75% were placed in the genetic ancestry cluster associated with self-reported Caucasian donors. Alongside the repertoire data, information on donor age, sex, ethnicity and CMV serostatus was compiled. Besides the first cohort of 550 to 750 subjects, a separate validation cohort made up of roughly 120 different subjects was used. A later analysis re-examined previously published TCR beta repertoires from just over 650 donors and added high-resolution HLA genotyping to investigate patterns of TCR occurrence. All discovery cohort repertoires had been generated using a single sequencing platform. Among some 400 genotyped donors of the cohort, an average of roughly 240,000 unique TCR beta nucleotide sequences were sequenced per donor, roughly 18% of them non-productive. Around 320 gigabases of sequencing data and 80 million or so unique TCR sequences were included in an early release covering under 650 HLA-typed donors. Genome-wide SNP genotypes for about 65% of the roughly 700 donors were used in a later genetic analysis, which treated that subset as a discovery cohort. Rather than drawing on any new phenotypic data, the later analysis identified candidate immune exposures from TCR beta sequences and the way those sequences occurred across donors. The study was designed to test whether signatures of past pathogen exposure could be identified by cataloging public T cell receptors. About five DR-DQ haplotypes were handled as single units for association and clustering because linkage in the cohort was strong. Study-wide conclusions, independent of this receptor: HLA typing was unavailable for some donors at each locus, so association tests used only the typed subset. Because the 87-base-pair reads could not distinguish some IMGT-functional V segments, including TRBV6-2 and TRBV6-3, those segments were excluded. A later analysis found that most CMV-associated TCR beta chains appeared HLA-restricted, with HLA associations seemingly driven largely by CMV exposure. Linkage disequilibrium might explain the correlated functional status among segregating V segments, but an unknown experimental factor could not be ruled out. Cytomegalovirus status was reported to be diagnosed by the classifier with high specificity and sensitivity in both the original and validation cohorts. When HLA alleles, especially DR and DQ, strongly co-occurred, attributing TCR associations to individual alleles was difficult. Compared with the approximately 600-donor mean, donors in an Asian-associated ancestry cluster had fewer N-insertions in productive TCRs, according to a later genetic analysis. In a later analysis, HLA-associated TCR beta chains were found to be more clonally expanded and to have lower generation probabilities than equally common non-associated chains. V-gene and J-gene trimming of TCR beta chains was associated with a missense DCLRE1C variant in a later genetic analysis, and the association was replicated in an independent cohort. Specific HLA alleles were associated with 16,951 TCR beta sequences at a false discovery rate of 0.05 in a later analysis. Because counts were too low, seventeen rarely observed V segments, including chromosome 9 orphons, were left out of the earlier analysis of approximately 580 of the donors. The cohort was sequenced for TCR beta chains only, and without alpha or paired-chain data the features that could be detected were limited. A total of about 180 TCR beta chains were listed by the study as associated with cytomegalovirus. Three of the identified cytomegalovirus-associated TCR beta chains were confirmed in vitro to be specific for cytomegalovirus antigens. A further reported finding was that TCR beta sequences accurately predicted the HLA-A and HLA-B alleles for most subjects in the first cohort. In an earlier analysis of some 500 of the donors, most TCR beta V segments appeared in productive rearrangements about 87% or about 30% of the time, broadly matching IMGT annotations. The authors suggested that the approach could potentially be generalized to other disease states and immunological phenotypes. CMV serostatus was the only immune exposure information available for the cohort. Several of the top co-occurrence clusters appeared to be linked to parvovirus B19, influenza, CMV and Epstein-Barr virus, according to a later analysis. Sequencing depth was assumed to be roughly uniform across donors in the presence/absence analyses, though that assumption may not hold. Across donors, most TCR sequences were observed very rarely, whereas some public TCRs were present in many individuals. In a later analysis, TCR association rates were found to vary across HLA loci, with the most associated TCRs seen for DRB1 alleles and the fewest for HLA-C alleles. A cluster of highly shared sequence variants was judged likely to represent a technical artifact of the sequencing pipeline.

V and J are trimmed by 1 base and 7 bases, and the gene matches miss 9 bases of the junction. CDR1 and CDR2 (SGHAT, FQNNGV) derive from the germline V gene. Including the terminal cysteine and phenylalanine, the CDR3 comprises 15 residues. Here the CDR3 DNA is all that survives: 45 bases in frame from base 1. The receptor library was made with the immunoSEQ multiplex PCR assay. A mixture of 60 forward primers for TCR Vbeta segments and 13 reverse primers for TCR Jbeta segments was used in the multiplex PCR. The CDR3 region of rearranged TCR beta genes was amplified from genomic DNA with a multiplex PCR assay. The amplified TCR beta libraries were sequenced on the Illumina HiSeq System as 87-base-pair reads. Turning to the authors' computational methods: Across the 670 or so repertoires, a later analysis counted tens of millions of unique TCR beta chains, 9 million to 14 million of which were shared by at least two donors. Raw reads were error-corrected and collapsed into unique sequences with a nearest-neighbor algorithm that merged closely related sequences to remove PCR and sequencing errors. CDR3 sequences were aligned to IMGT reference sequences to assign V, D and J gene segments. For a sequence to be retained, at least a six-nucleotide match to both a V gene segment and a J gene segment was required. Rearrangements were called productive when the CDR3 lacked stop codons and stayed in frame with V and J; all others were non-productive. Following IMGT convention, CDR3 was defined as the stretch from the second conserved V-encoded cysteine up to the conserved J-encoded phenylalanine. The earlier analysis of 500 to 600 of the donors excluded sequences that lacked an unambiguous match to a single V gene segment. In an earlier analysis of a few hundred of the donors, V segments were called functional above 56.7% productive rearrangements and were called segregating when the between-donor standard deviation exceeded 5%. A statistical classification framework was built to diagnose cytomegalovirus status from the catalog of TCR beta chain sequences. V and J gene assignment, in a later analysis, came from comparing TCR nucleotide sequences with IMGT/GENE-DB human TR gene sequences. Using the TCRdist pipeline, a later analysis assigned CDR3 sequences along with most-parsimonious VDJ recombination scenarios. In a later analysis, every TCR beta chain was defined by the combination of its CDR3 amino acid sequence and its V-gene family, and reads without a unique V-gene family were dropped. To address suspected cross-contamination and a sequencing artifact, a later analysis removed a few hundred highly shared, low-generation-probability nucleotide sequences. In a later analysis, a clonal expansion index was calculated for each public chain from normalized within-repertoire ranks of inferred template counts. A later analysis computed generation probabilities with a VDJ recombination model fitted to out-of-frame rearrangements, and checked the results against IGoR. Hypergeometric tests were used in a later analysis to score TCR-TCR, TCR-HLA and TCR-CMV co-occurrence, with a repertoire-size bias correction applied to the TCR pairs. False discovery rates were estimated in a later analysis by permuting HLA or CMV assignments 20 times. In a later analysis, co-occurring TCRs were grouped using DBSCAN, with TCRdist sequence similarity added in when clustering inside HLA-allele-positive subsets. Repertoires with fewer than 30,000 or more than 120,000 public chains were left out of co-occurrence clustering, as were about 5 repertoires with anomalous nucleotide sharing. TCRdb carries this immuneACCESS record with in-frame sequences only. Its versions omit some clonotypes, under half of them owing to an unresolved V gene in the studies checked, with the rest unexplained. V, J and clone size reflect that table, while D and trimming were determined from the DNA. The sample data list some 150,000 clones, and 87% of these were observed just once. About 0.93% of the sample belongs to the ten largest clones.

The rearranged segments are TRBV11-2 and TRBJ1-1; the central 7 bases match TRBD1. The origin of this receptor is a young woman in good health and CMV-seronegative. Sequencing input: PBMCs. This receptor has the CDR3 CASSLGWTGRYEAFF. The DNA is as follows: TGTGCCAGCAGCTTAGGTTGGACAGGTCGATATGAAGCTTTCTTT.